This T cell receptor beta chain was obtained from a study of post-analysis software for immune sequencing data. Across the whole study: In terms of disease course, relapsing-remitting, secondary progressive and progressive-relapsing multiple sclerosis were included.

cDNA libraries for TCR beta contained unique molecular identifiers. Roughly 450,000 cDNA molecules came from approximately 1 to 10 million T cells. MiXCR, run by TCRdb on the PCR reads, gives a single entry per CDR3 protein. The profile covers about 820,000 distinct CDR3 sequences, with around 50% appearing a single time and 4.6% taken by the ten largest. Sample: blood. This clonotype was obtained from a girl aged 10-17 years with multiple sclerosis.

CDR3 sequence reads: CASSTPSGQRNEKLFF. CDR3 DNA sequence: TGTGCCAGCAGCACCCCTTCGGGACAGCGAAATGAAAAACTGTTTTTT. The J gene is TRBJ1-4, the V gene TRBV2, with TRBD1 identical over 7 bases. V shed 6 bases and J 5 bases; nucleotides not matched to a gene: 12. The germline V gene encodes CDR1 SNHLY and CDR2 FYNNEI. This CDR3 is 16 amino acids long.